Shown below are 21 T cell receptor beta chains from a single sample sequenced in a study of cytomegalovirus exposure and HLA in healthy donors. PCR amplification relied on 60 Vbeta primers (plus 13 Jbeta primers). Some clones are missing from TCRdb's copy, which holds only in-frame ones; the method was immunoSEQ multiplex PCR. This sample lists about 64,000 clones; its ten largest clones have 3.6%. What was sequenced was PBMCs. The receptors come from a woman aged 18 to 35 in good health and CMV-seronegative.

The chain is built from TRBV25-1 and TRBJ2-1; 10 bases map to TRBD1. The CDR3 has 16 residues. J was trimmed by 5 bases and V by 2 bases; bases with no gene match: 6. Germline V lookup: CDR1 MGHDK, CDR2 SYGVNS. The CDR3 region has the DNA TGTGCCAGCAGTGAAGTGACAGGGGGCCTTAACAATGAGCAGTTCTTC. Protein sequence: CASSEVTGGLNNEQFF.

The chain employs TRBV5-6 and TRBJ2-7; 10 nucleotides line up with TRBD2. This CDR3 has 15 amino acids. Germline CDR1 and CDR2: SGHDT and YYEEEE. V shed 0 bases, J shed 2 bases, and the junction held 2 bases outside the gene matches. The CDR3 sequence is CASSLEGLAPYEQYF. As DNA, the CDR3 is TGTGCCAGCAGCTTGGAGGGACTAGCGCCCTACGAGCAGTACTTC.

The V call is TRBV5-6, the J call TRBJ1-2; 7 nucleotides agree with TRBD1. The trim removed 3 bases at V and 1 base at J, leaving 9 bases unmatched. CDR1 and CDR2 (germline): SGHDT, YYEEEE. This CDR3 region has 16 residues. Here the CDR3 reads CASSSYRGLINYGYTF. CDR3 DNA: TGTGCCAGCAGCTCGTACAGGGGTCTGATTAACTATGGCTACACCTTC.

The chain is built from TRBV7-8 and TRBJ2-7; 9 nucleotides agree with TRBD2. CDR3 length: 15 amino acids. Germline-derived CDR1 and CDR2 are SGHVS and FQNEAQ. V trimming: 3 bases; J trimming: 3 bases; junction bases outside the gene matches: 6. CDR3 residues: CASSFKTSGSYEQYF. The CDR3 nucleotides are TGTGCCAGCAGCTTCAAGACTAGCGGAAGCTACGAGCAGTACTTC.

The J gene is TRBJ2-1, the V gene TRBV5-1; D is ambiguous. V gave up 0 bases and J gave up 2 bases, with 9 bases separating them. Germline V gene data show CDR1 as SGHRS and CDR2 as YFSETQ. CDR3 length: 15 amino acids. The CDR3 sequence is CASSLEDWAYNEQFF. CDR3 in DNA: TGCGCCAGCAGCTTGGAAGACTGGGCCTACAATGAGCAGTTCTTC.

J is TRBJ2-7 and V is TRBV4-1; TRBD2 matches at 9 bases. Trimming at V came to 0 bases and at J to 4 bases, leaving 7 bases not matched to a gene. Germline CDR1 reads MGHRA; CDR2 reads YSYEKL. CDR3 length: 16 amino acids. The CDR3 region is CASSQEYIAGVYEQYF. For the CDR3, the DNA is TGCGCCAGCAGCCAAGAATATATAGCGGGAGTATACGAGCAGTACTTC.

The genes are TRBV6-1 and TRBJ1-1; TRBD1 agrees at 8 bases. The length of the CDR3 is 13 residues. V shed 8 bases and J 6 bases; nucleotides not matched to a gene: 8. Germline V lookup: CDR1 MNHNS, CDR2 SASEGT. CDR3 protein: CASLQGEIAEAFF. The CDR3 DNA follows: TGTGCCAGCCTACAGGGGGAAATCGCTGAAGCTTTCTTT.

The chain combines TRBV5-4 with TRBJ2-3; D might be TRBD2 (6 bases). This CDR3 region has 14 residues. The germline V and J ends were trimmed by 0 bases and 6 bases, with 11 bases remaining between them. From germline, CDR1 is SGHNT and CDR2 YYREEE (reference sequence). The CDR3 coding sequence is TGTGCCAGCAGCTTGGACGGGAGTTCTGATACGCAGTATTTT. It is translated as CASSLDGSSDTQYF.

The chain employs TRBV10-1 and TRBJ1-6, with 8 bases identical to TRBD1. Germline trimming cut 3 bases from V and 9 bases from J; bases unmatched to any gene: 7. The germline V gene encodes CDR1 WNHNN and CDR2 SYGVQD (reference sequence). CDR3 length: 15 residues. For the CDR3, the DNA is TGCGCCAGCAGTGATTCAGGGGGCCCGGGTTCACCCCTCCACTTT. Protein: CASSDSGGPGSPLHF.

The CDR3, as DNA: TGTGCCAGCAGCGCCCGGGGGACGGCCGGGGAGCTGTTTTTT. As protein: CASSARGTAGELFF. The chain combines TRBV9 with TRBJ2-2, with a possible D match to TRBD2 (6 bases). CDR1 is SGDLS and CDR2 is YYNGEE in the germline V gene. The ends were cut back, 3 bases at V and 6 bases at J, with 12 bases in the middle. CDR3 size: 14 residues.

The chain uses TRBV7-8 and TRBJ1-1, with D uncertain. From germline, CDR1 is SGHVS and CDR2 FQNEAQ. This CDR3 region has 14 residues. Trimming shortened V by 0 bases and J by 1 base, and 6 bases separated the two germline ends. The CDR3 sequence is CASSLASRNTEAFF. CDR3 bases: TGTGCCAGCAGCTTAGCTTCGAGGAACACTGAAGCTTTCTTT.

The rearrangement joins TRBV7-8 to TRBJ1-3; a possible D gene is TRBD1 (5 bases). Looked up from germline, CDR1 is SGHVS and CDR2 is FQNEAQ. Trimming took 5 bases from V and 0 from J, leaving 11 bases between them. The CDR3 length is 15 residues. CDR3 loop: CASSTTVFSGNTIYF. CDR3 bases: TGTGCCAGCAGCACGACAGTCTTCTCTGGAAACACCATATATTTT.

The CDR3: CASSLSSGTNYEQYF. In nucleotides, the CDR3 is TGTGCCAGCAGCTTAAGTTCCGGGACTAACTACGAGCAGTACTTC. The chain couples TRBV7-3 to TRBJ2-7, with 7 bases matching TRBD2. The CDR3 loop spans 15 amino acids. The germline V gene encodes CDR1 SGHTA and CDR2 FQGTGA. V dropped 1 base and J dropped 3; count of bases not matched to a gene: 6.

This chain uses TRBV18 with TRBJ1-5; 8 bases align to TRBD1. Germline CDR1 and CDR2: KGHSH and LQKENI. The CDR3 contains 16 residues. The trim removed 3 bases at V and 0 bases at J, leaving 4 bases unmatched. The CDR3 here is CASSPGTGHSNQPQHF. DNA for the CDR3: TGTGCCAGCTCACCCGGGACAGGACATAGCAATCAGCCCCAGCATTTT.

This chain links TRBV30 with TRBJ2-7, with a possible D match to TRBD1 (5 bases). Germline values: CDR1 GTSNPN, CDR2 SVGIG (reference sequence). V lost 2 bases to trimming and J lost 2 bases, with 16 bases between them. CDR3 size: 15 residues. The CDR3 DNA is TGTGCCTGGAGTCAGTCAGGGTTCAGCGCCTACGAGCAGTACTTC. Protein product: CAWSQSGFSAYEQYF.

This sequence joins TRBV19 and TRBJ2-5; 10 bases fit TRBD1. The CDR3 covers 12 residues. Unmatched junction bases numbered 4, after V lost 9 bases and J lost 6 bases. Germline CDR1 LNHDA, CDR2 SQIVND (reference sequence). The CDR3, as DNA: TGTGCCAGCCGGGACAGGGGCCAGACCCAGTACTTC. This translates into CASRDRGQTQYF.

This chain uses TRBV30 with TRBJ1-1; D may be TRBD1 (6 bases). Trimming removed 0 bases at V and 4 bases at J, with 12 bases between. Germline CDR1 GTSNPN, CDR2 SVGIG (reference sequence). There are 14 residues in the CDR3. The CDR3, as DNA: TGTGCCTGGAGTGTAGGGGGAACGAGCACTGAAGCTTTCTTT. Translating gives CAWSVGGTSTEAFF.

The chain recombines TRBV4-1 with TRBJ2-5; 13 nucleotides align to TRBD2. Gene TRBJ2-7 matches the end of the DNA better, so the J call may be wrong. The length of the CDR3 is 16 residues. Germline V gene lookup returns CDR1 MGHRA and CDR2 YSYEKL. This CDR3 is CASSQYTSGGAYEQYF. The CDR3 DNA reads TGCGCCAGCAGCCAATATACTAGCGGGGGGGCCTACGAGCAGTACTTC.

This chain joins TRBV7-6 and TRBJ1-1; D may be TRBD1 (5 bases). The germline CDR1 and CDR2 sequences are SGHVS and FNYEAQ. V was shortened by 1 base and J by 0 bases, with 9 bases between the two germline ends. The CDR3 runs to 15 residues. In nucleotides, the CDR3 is TGTGCCAGCAGCTTAGTTGGGGGGGTGAACACTGAAGCTTTCTTT. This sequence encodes CASSLVGGVNTEAFF.

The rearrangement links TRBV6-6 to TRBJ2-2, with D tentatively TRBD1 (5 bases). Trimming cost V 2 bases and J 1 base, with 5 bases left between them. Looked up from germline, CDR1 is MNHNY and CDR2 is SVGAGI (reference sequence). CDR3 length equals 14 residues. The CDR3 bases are TGTGCCAGCAGTTACACAGGGAACACCGGGGAGCTGTTTTTT. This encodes CASSYTGNTGELFF.

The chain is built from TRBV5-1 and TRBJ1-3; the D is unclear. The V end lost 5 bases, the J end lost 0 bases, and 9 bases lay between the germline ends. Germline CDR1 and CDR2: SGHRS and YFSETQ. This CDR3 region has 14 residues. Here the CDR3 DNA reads TGCGCCAGCAGGCGAGACAACTCTGGAAACACCATATATTTT. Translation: CASRRDNSGNTIYF.